This T cell receptor (beta chain) appears in the sequencing data of a study of cytomegalovirus exposure and HLA in healthy donors. Whole-study context: An early data release held tens of millions of unique TCRs from HLA-typed donors.

This clone was seen only once. The antigen is not known. Primers: 60 Vbeta forward and 13 Jbeta reverse. Repertoires were generated with immunoSEQ multiplex PCR, while TCRdb's copy carries only in-frame clones and drops some. The table includes over 150,000 clones, approximately 77% detected once. Study-level results: Approximately 17,000 TCR beta sequences were associated with HLA alleles at 0.05 false discovery rate in a later analysis.

The V gene end was trimmed by 0 bases and the J gene end by 2 bases; junction bases not matched to a gene: 14. Looked up from germline, CDR1 is SGHRS and CDR2 is YFSETQ. The CDR3 extends over 20 amino acids. The clonotype was recovered from a man between 18 and 35 years old in good health and CMV-seronegative. The gene calls are TRBV5-1 and TRBJ2-1; 10 nucleotides align to TRBD1. The sequencing sample was made of PBMCs. CDR3 bases: TGCGCCAGCAGCTTGGAGGGGGGGACAGGGGCATCCCAACCCTACAATGAGCAGTTCTTC. Residues: CASSLEGGTGASQPYNEQFF.